These T cell receptor beta chains were read from a single sample in a study of T cells in Graves' hyperthyroidism and ophthalmopathy. One entry per CDR3 protein, called by TCRdb with MiXCR from the multiplex PCR reads. Of over 450,000 distinct CDR3 sequences in the sample, 17% were seen once. The sample consisted of blood. Receptors originate from a woman aged 18-29 years with Graves' ophthalmopathy. The CDR3 runs from the conserved cysteine through the conserved F or W. A D gene is named only where the DNA matches it firmly. Some rows mark clone size as missing; the rest say once, few, many or name a class of expanded clone.

v_gene	abundance	d_gene	j_gene	CDR3aa	CDR3nt
TRBV3-1	few	TRBD1	TRBJ1-2	CASSHETGEPDGYTF	TGTGCCAGCAGCCATGAGACAGGGGAGCCAGATGGCTACACCTTC
TRBV11-2	.	.	TRBJ1-4	CASSQDPGATNEKLFF	TGCGCCAGCAGCCAAGATCCAGGCGCAACTAATGAAAAACTGTTTTTT
TRBV27	many	.	TRBJ1-1	CASSARDIENTEAFF	TGTGCCAGCAGTGCCCGGGACATTGAGAACACTGAAGCTTTCTTT
TRBV2	few	.	TRBJ2-7	CASSEVGSGPHSREQYF	TGTGCCAGCAGTGAAGTTGGGTCGGGACCACACTCTAGAGAGCAGTACTTC
TRBV30	few	.	TRBJ2-4	CACPRGDETDIQYF	TGTGCCTGCCCCAGGGGGGACGAAACAGACATTCAGTACTTC
TRBV7-2	.	.	TRBJ1-6	CASSLGRFSYNSPLHF	TGTGCCAGCAGCTTAGGGCGCTTCTCCTATAATTCACCCCTCCACTTT
TRBV4-2	.	.	TRBJ1-6	CASSLSGTGNSPLHF	TGTGCCAGCAGCCTATCCGGGACGGGGAATTCACCCCTCCACTTT
TRBV6-1	few	.	TRBJ1-6	CASSTGFGVSPLHF	TGTGCCAGCAGCACAGGTTTCGGTGTATCACCCCTCCACTTT
TRBV10-2	.	TRBD2	TRBJ2-3	CASPPGLAGGPRTDTQYF	TGCGCCAGCCCCCCCGGACTAGCGGGAGGGCCTAGAACAGATACGCAGTATTTT
TRBV6-1	.	.	TRBJ1-1	CASMDFRGNTEAFF	TGTGCCAGCATGGACTTCCGGGGGAACACTGAAGCTTTCTTT
TRBV30	many	.	TRBJ2-2	CAWIGYTGELFF	TGTGCCTGGATCGGATACACCGGGGAGCTGTTTTTT
TRBV10-3	few	TRBD1	TRBJ2-7	CATRTGGSEEQYF	TGTGCCACCAGGACAGGTGGGAGTGAAGAGCAGTACTTC
TRBV6-1	many	.	TRBJ2-1	CASSSIGVSNEQFF	TGTGCCAGCAGTTCCATCGGCGTCAGCAATGAGCAGTTCTTC
TRBV7-9	.	TRBD1	TRBJ2-7	CASSFPRDSSYEQYF	TGTGCCAGCAGCTTCCCCAGGGACAGCTCCTACGAGCAGTACTTC
TRBV28	many	TRBD1	TRBJ2-7	CASSLRGHWYEQYF	TGTGCCAGCAGTTTGAGGGGGCATTGGTACGAGCAGTACTTC
TRBV12-3/TRBV12-4	.	TRBD2	TRBJ2-4	CASSLSAEASGLKLAKNIQYF	TGTGCCAGCAGTTTATCAGCGGAGGCTAGCGGACTGAAACTAGCCAAAAACATTCAGTACTTC
TRBV7-3	.	.	TRBJ2-2	CASSLTGTKNTGELFF	TGTGCCAGCAGCTTAACCGGGACCAAGAACACCGGGGAGCTGTTTTTT
TRBV5-1	many	TRBD2	TRBJ2-7	CASSRAGGRSYEQYF	TGCGCCAGCAGCCGGGCGGGGGGTCGTTCCTACGAGCAGTACTTC
TRBV5-4	.	.	TRBJ2-1	CASSLETSPYNEQFF	TGTGCCAGCAGCTTGGAGACTTCCCCCTACAATGAGCAGTTCTTC
TRBV18	many	TRBD1	TRBJ1-1	CASSLTGGGYGAFF	TGTGCCAGCTCACTGACAGGGGGAGGGTACGGAGCTTTCTTT
TRBV11-2	many	.	TRBJ1-2	CASSQAGPYGYTF	TGTGCCAGCAGCCAGGCGGGGCCTTATGGCTACACCTTC
TRBV20-1	.	TRBD1	TRBJ1-1	CSAQEGQGNTEAFF	TGCAGTGCTCAAGAGGGACAGGGAAACACTGAAGCTTTCTTT
TRBV6-6	few	TRBD2	TRBJ2-1	CASSYSGGTNYNEQFF	TGTGCCAGCAGTTACTCGGGGGGGACTAACTACAATGAGCAGTTCTTC
TRBV30	.	.	TRBJ1-2	CAWSGEGDVYGYTF	TGTGCCTGGAGTGGGGAGGGTGATGTCTATGGCTACACCTTC
TRBV19	.	TRBD1	TRBJ1-5	CASDSGRDRHNQPQHF	TGTGCCAGTGACTCCGGACGGGACAGACATAATCAGCCCCAGCATTTT
TRBV6-5	.	.	TRBJ1-2	CASSYQRTTNYGYTF	TGTGCCAGCAGTTACCAGCGGACAACTAACTATGGCTACACCTTC
TRBV30	many	.	TRBJ2-4	CAWSVRGNIQYF	TGTGCCTGGAGTGTTAGGGGGAACATTCAGTACTTC
TRBV7-9	many	.	TRBJ1-6	CASSSTTSGNSPLHF	TGTGCCAGCAGCTCTACCACGAGTGGGAATTCACCCCTCCACTTT
TRBV27	many	TRBD2	TRBJ2-7	CASSPLGGGAYEQYF	TGTGCCAGCAGTCCCCTTGGCGGGGGGGCCTACGAGCAGTACTTC
TRBV5-1	many	.	TRBJ1-2	CASSSTSGSVTYTF	TGCGCCAGCAGCTCGACATCGGGATCGGTTACTTACACCTTC
TRBV5-6	many	.	TRBJ2-3	CASSLQPTDTQYF	TGTGCCAGCAGCTTACAGCCCACAGATACGCAGTATTTT
TRBV5-1	.	TRBD2	TRBJ2-1	CASSQGLAGPYNEQFF	TGCGCCAGCAGCCAAGGACTAGCGGGACCCTACAATGAGCAGTTCTTC
TRBV5-6	.	TRBD1	TRBJ2-1	CASSLPKTGPTNEQFF	TGTGCCAGCAGCTTGCCGAAGACAGGGCCCACTAATGAGCAGTTCTTC
TRBV28	many	TRBD2	TRBJ2-1	CASSLPQAGVYNEQFF	TGTGCCAGCAGTTTACCCCAAGCGGGGGTCTACAATGAGCAGTTCTTC
TRBV28	many	.	TRBJ2-1	CASSLGGGKNNEQFF	TGTGCCAGCAGTTTAGGCGGGGGCAAAAACAATGAGCAGTTCTTC
TRBV11-1	.	.	TRBJ1-1	CASSLTRGGPWDTEAFF	TGTGCCAGCAGCTTAACCCGGGGGGGCCCTTGGGACACTGAAGCTTTCTTT
TRBV28	many	TRBD1	TRBJ2-3	CASTLGQGDTDTQYF	TGTGCCAGCACCCTAGGACAGGGTGACACAGATACGCAGTATTTT
TRBV20-1	few	.	TRBJ2-3	CSARDLAGSTDTQYF	TGCAGTGCTAGAGATCTGGCAGGGTCCACAGATACGCAGTATTTT
TRBV5-5	few	.	TRBJ1-3	CASSFYGNTIYF	TGTGCCAGCAGCTTTTATGGAAACACCATATATTTT
TRBV27	few	TRBD1	TRBJ1-5	CASSPAGGAGQPQHF	TGTGCCAGCAGCCCGGCAGGGGGAGCGGGTCAGCCCCAGCATTTT
TRBV7-2	.	TRBD1	TRBJ2-5	CASSLEGQGQETQYF	TGTGCCAGCAGCTTAGAGGGACAGGGTCAAGAGACCCAGTACTTC
TRBV29-1	many	.	TRBJ1-5	CSVRDGGNQPQHF	TGCAGCGTTCGAGACGGGGGGAATCAGCCCCAGCATTTT
TRBV7-8	many	.	TRBJ2-7	CASSSGTDYSYEQYF	TGTGCCAGCAGCTCAGGGACCGACTACTCCTACGAGCAGTACTTC
TRBV18	many	TRBD1	TRBJ1-1	CASSPASGGSEAFF	TGTGCCAGCTCACCGGCATCAGGGGGTTCTGAAGCTTTCTTT
TRBV12-3/TRBV12-4	many	.	TRBJ2-5	CASSYLTGLQETQYF	TGTGCCAGCAGTTATCTGACAGGACTGCAAGAGACCCAGTACTTC
TRBV19	few	.	TRBJ2-2	CASSIRTNFAGELFF	TGTGCCAGTAGTATAAGGACCAACTTCGCCGGGGAGCTGTTTTTT
TRBV19	.	TRBD1	TRBJ1-1	CASSPQTGTTEAFF	TGTGCCAGTAGTCCCCAGACAGGGACCACTGAAGCTTTCTTT
TRBV7-9	many	.	TRBJ2-3	CASSDAWRTQYF	TGTGCCAGCAGCGACGCGTGGAGAACGCAGTATTTT
TRBV27	many	TRBD1	TRBJ1-2	CASSTTGGSTYGYTF	TGTGCCAGCAGTACAACAGGGGGTTCAACCTATGGCTACACCTTC